This T cell receptor (beta chain) was sequenced during a study of PD-L1 blockade in urothelial cancer. Time point denoted: pretreatment peripheral blood. Between 1 and 8 samples per patient were obtained, pretreatment and on-treatment. Using immunoSEQ multiplex PCR, the repertoire was profiled, and TCRdb retains in-frame clones only, with some absent. This sample has roughly 45,000 clones, with over 75% found just once. Looked up from germline, CDR1 is SGHDT and CDR2 is YYEEEE. The CDR3 runs to 14 residues. Between the trimmed V and J ends, which lost 1 base and 5 bases, there was a span of 12 bases. V usage is TRBV5-6 and J usage is TRBJ2-5; D ambiguous. The receptor comes from a man aged 55-75 years with urothelial cancer. The source was PBMCs, collected around atezolizumab (anti-PD-L1) treatment. CDR3 sequence reads: CASSLINREETQYF. CDR3 coding DNA: TGTGCCAGCAGCTTGATCAACCGCGAGGAGACCCAGTACTTC.